The entry below describes one TCR beta chain. Looked up from germline, CDR1 is LGHNA and CDR2 is YSLEER. The CDR3 loop spans 16 amino acids. Trimming cost V 1 base and J 5 bases; bases outside gene matches: 4. In the authors' workflow: From reference gene primer amplification, estimates of nucleated cell counts were derived. Using immunoSEQ multiplex PCR, the repertoire was profiled, and TCRdb retains in-frame clones only, with some absent. V and J calls and clone size follow that table, whereas D and trimming were derived from the DNA. The sample lists around 200,000 clones, about 86% occurring once. This record comes from a study of blood T cell repertoires in COVID-19. On the study more broadly: The study drew acute and convalescent COVID-19 samples from the United States, Italy and Spain. From T cells, B-cell-depleted T cells, or PBMCs came the material, which was cDNA or gDNA.

The V gene is TRBV4-3, the J gene TRBJ1-4; TRBD1 agrees at 10 bases. This TCR derives from a man aged 55 to 70 who had recovered from COVID-19. The sample taken for sequencing was peripheral blood. As DNA, the CDR3 is TGCGCCAGCAGCCAAGGGCCGGGACAGGGGAATGAAAAACTGTTTTTT. Its protein product is CASSQGPGQGNEKLFF.